This T cell receptor beta chain was sequenced during a study of cytomegalovirus exposure and HLA in healthy donors. V was clipped by 6 bases and J by 0 bases, with 17 bases between them. Per the germline V gene, CDR1 is MDHEN and CDR2 is SYDVKM. This CDR3 is built from 17 residues. The PCR was carried out with 60 Vbeta primers and 13 Jbeta primers. Libraries were prepared by immunoSEQ multiplex PCR; TCRdb keeps only in-frame clonotypes and omits some of them. The profile covers roughly 160,000 clones, with around 80% appearing a single time and 3.5% to 5% taken by the ten largest. This chain links TRBV28 with TRBJ1-4; D is ambiguous. The sequence was obtained from a man aged 40-49 years in good health and CMV-seronegative. Specimen: PBMCs. This CDR3 reads CASRPTRGRATNEKLFF. In DNA form, the CDR3 reads TGTGCCAGCAGGCCCACACGAGGTCGCGCAACTAATGAAAAACTGTTTTTT.